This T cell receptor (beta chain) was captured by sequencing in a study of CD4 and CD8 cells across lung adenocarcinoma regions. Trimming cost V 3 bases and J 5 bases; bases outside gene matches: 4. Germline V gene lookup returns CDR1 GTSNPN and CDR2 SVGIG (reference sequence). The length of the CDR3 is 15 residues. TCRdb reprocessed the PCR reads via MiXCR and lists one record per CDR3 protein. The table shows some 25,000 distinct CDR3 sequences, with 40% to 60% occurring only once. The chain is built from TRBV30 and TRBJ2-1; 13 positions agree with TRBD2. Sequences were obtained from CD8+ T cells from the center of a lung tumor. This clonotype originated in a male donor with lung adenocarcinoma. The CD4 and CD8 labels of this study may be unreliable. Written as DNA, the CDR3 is TGTGCCTGGAGCCGAGGACTAGCGGGGGACAATGAGCAGTTCTTC. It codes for CAWSRGLAGDNEQFF.